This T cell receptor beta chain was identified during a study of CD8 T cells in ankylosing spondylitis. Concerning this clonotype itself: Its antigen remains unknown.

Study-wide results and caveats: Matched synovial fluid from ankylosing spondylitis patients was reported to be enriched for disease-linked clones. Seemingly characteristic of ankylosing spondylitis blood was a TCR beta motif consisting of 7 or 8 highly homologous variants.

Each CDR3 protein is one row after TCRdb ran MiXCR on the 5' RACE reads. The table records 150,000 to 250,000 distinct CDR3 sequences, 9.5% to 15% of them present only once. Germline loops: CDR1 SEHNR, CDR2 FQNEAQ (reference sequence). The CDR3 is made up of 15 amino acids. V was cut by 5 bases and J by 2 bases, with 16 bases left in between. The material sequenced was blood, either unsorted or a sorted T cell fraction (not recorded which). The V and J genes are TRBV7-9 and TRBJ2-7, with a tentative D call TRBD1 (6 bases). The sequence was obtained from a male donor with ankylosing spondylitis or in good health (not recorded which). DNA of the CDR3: TGTGCCAGCAGCGGGGAGTCACAGGGCGCCTACGAGCAGTACTTC. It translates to CASSGESQGAYEQYF.